This entry is about one T cell receptor beta chain. Its antigen is not yet known. The sample holds no much larger clone one base away, and base qualities are not on file. The cohort consisted of 650 to 700 healthy bone marrow donors. Cohort members were all nominally healthy when sampled, although unrecorded immune exposures were likely present. The donor was CMV seropositive and was included in the group of almost 300 seropositive cohort members. Every donor gave a peripheral blood sample, and the peripheral blood mononuclear cells from that sample were used for TCR beta sequencing. Genomic DNA extraction from the blood cell samples was performed with the Qiagen DNeasy Blood Extraction Kit. Libraries came from the immunoSEQ multiplex PCR assay. A mixture of 60 forward primers for TCR Vbeta segments and 13 reverse primers for TCR Jbeta segments was used in the multiplex PCR. The CDR3 region of rearranged TCR beta genes was amplified from genomic DNA by a multiplex PCR assay. Amplified TCR beta libraries were sequenced as 87-base-pair reads on the Illumina HiSeq System. Under the source paper's analysis protocol: Across the 600 to 700 repertoires, a later analysis counted approximately 75 million unique TCR beta chains, around 11 million of which were shared by at least two donors. Raw reads were error-corrected and collapsed into unique sequences by a nearest-neighbor algorithm in which closely related sequences were merged to remove PCR and sequencing errors. CDR3 sequences were aligned to IMGT reference sequences to assign V, D and J gene segments. For a sequence to be retained, a match of at least six nucleotides to both a V gene segment and a J gene segment was required. A rearrangement counted as productive if the CDR3 had no stop codons and remained in frame with V and J, and every other rearrangement counted as non-productive. Following IMGT convention, CDR3 was defined as the stretch from the second conserved V-encoded cysteine up to the conserved J-encoded phenylalanine. Sequences without an unambiguous match to a single V gene segment were excluded from the earlier analysis of about 630 of the donors. In an earlier analysis of more than 500 of the donors, a V segment was called functional when productive rearrangements were above 56.7%, and segregating when the standard deviation between donors exceeded 5%. To diagnose cytomegalovirus status from the catalog of TCR beta chain sequences, a statistical classification framework was built. A later analysis assigned V and J genes by comparing TCR nucleotide sequences with IMGT/GENE-DB human TR gene sequences. In a later analysis, CDR3 sequences and most-parsimonious VDJ recombination scenarios were assigned using the TCRdist pipeline. In a later analysis, every TCR beta chain was defined by the combination of its CDR3 amino acid sequence and its V-gene family, and reads without a unique V-gene family were dropped. A later analysis removed several hundred highly shared, low-generation-probability nucleotide sequences to deal with suspected cross-contamination and a sequencing artifact. In a later analysis, a clonal expansion index was calculated for each public chain from normalized within-repertoire ranks of inferred template counts. In a later analysis, generation probabilities were computed using a VDJ recombination model fitted to out-of-frame rearrangements, and the results were checked against IGoR. Hypergeometric tests were used in a later analysis to score TCR-TCR, TCR-HLA and TCR-CMV co-occurrence, with a repertoire-size bias correction applied to the TCR pairs. In a later analysis, false discovery rates were estimated by permuting HLA or CMV assignments 20 times. In a later analysis, co-occurring TCRs were grouped using DBSCAN, and TCRdist sequence similarity was added for clustering within HLA-allele-positive subsets. Co-occurrence clustering excluded repertoires with fewer than 30,000 or more than 120,000 public chains, plus five with anomalous nucleotide sharing. Imported from immuneACCESS, the table was reduced by TCRdb to in-frame sequences with V and J called. These copies leave out some clones; in studies compared against another copy, an unresolved V gene accounts for under half, and the cause of the remainder is not known. The V and J calls and the clone size are those of that table, but D and trimming were determined from the DNA. The sample data list fewer than 200,000 clones, and roughly three quarters of these were observed just once. The biggest ten clones account for around 7% of the sample.

According to the germline V gene, CDR1 reads SGHRS and CDR2 reads YFSETQ. Including the terminal cysteine and phenylalanine, the CDR3 comprises 15 residues. Only the CDR3 region is kept as DNA, spanning 45 bases read in frame from base 1. Here V drops 4 bases and J drops 7 bases, and the junction holds 11 bases not matched to any gene. This sample was included in a study of cytomegalovirus exposure and HLA in healthy donors (dated by TCRdb to about 2017). Some background on the complete study: According to an earlier analysis of 587 of the donors, some 180 million T cells yielded 117 million unique TCR beta sequences and more than 250 Gb of sequence data. Typing coverage varied by locus: roughly 629-640 donors for A, B, C, DRB1 and DQB1; more than 500 for DQA1; around 570 for DPA1; approximately 450 for DPB1. The study was designed to test whether signatures of past pathogen exposure could be identified by cataloging public T cell receptors. Among several hundred genotyped donors of the cohort, an average of approximately 220,000 unique TCR beta nucleotide sequences was sequenced per donor, of which about 18% were non-productive. In a later genetic analysis, genome-wide SNP genotypes for 398 of the 666 donors were used, and that subset was treated as a discovery cohort. Because of strong linkage in the cohort, 5 or 6 DR-DQ haplotypes were treated as single units for association and clustering. Every repertoire in the discovery cohort had been generated on one and the same sequencing platform. High-throughput TCR immunosequencing, statistical association of individual TCRs with disease status, and machine learning were combined to predict cytomegalovirus infection status. An earlier analysis of about 600 of the donors used high-throughput TCR beta sequencing to judge whether each TCR beta V gene segment behaved as functional or pseudogenic. Rather than drawing on any new phenotypic data, the later analysis identified candidate immune exposures from TCR beta sequences and the way those sequences occurred across donors. The genetic ancestry cluster associated with self-reported Caucasian donors included 81% of the roughly 380 genotyped donors. The study used immunosequencing to profile the T cell repertoires of several hundred subjects and linked those repertoires to cytomegalovirus serostatus. HLA typing included class I and class II loci at four-digit resolution. Along with the approximately 700-subject first cohort, a separate validation cohort of over 90 different subjects was used. To study patterns of TCR occurrence, a later analysis re-analyzed previously published TCR beta repertoires from several hundred donors and added high-resolution HLA genotyping. Donor age, sex, ethnicity and CMV serostatus were collected together with the repertoire data. An early release covering roughly 580 HLA-typed donors comprised approximately 290 gigabases of sequencing data and around 86 million unique TCR sequences. Overall study results and their limits: The 87-base-pair reads could not distinguish some IMGT-functional V segments, including TRBV6-2 and TRBV6-3, so those segments were excluded. Most CMV-associated TCR beta chains appeared to be HLA-restricted in a later analysis, and the HLA associations seemed to be driven largely by CMV exposure. CMV serostatus was the only immune exposure information available for the cohort. According to a later genetic analysis, donors in an Asian-associated ancestry cluster had fewer N-insertions in productive TCRs than the approximately 670-donor mean. According to a later analysis, TCR association rates differed among HLA loci, with DRB1 alleles showing the most associated TCRs and HLA-C alleles showing the fewest. When HLA alleles, especially DR and DQ, strongly co-occurred, attributing TCR associations to individual alleles was difficult. In an earlier analysis of more than 450 of the donors, most TCR beta V segments were observed in productive rearrangements about 90% or about 30% of the time, broadly matching IMGT annotations. Presence/absence analyses assumed roughly uniform sequencing depth across donors, an assumption that may not hold. A later analysis associated about 17,000 TCR beta sequences with specific HLA alleles at a false discovery rate of 0.05. A cluster of highly shared sequence variants was judged likely to represent a technical artifact of the sequencing pipeline. The authors suggested that the approach could potentially be extended to other disease states and immunological phenotypes. Because counts were too low, roughly 18 rarely observed V segments, including chromosome 9 orphons, were left out of the earlier analysis of a few hundred of the donors. In this cohort, only TCR beta chains were sequenced, and detectable features were limited by the absence of alpha or paired-chain data. Cytomegalovirus status was reported to be diagnosed by the classifier with high specificity and sensitivity in both the original and validation cohorts. In vitro tests confirmed that a few of the cytomegalovirus-associated TCR beta chains recognize cytomegalovirus antigens. In a later analysis, several top co-occurrence clusters were reported to appear linked to parvovirus B19, influenza, CMV and Epstein-Barr virus. Most TCR sequences were seen in very few donors, while some public TCRs were found in many individuals. The study listed approximately 150 TCR beta chains as associated with cytomegalovirus. In a later genetic analysis, a missense DCLRE1C variant was associated with V-gene and J-gene trimming of TCR beta chains, and the association was replicated in an independent cohort. Compared with equally common non-associated chains, HLA-associated TCR beta chains in a later analysis were more clonally expanded and had lower generation probabilities. Linkage disequilibrium might explain the correlated functional status among segregating V segments, but an unknown experimental factor could not be ruled out. A further reported finding was that TCR beta sequences accurately predicted the HLA-A and HLA-B alleles for most subjects in the first cohort. Because HLA typing was unavailable for some donors at each locus, only the typed subset was used in association tests.

The TCR comes from a man in his forties in good health and CMV-seropositive. Recombination linked TRBV5-1 to TRBJ2-3, and 8 junction bases match TRBD2. The specimen sequenced was PBMCs. The CDR3 reads as follows: CASSKEFSGAYTQYF. The DNA reads TGCGCCAGCAGCAAGGAGTTTAGCGGGGCGTATACGCAGTATTTT. The full variable domain, completed from the reference TRBV5-1 and TRBJ2-3 proteins outside the CDR3, reads KAGVTQTPRYLIKTRGQQVTLSCSPISGHRSVSWYQQTPGQGLQFLFEYFSETQRNKGNFPGRFSGRQFSNSRSEMNVSTLELGDSALYLCASSKEFSGAYTQYFGPGTRLTVL.